The subject of this entry is one T cell receptor beta chain. In alopecia areata patients, both lesional scalp punch biopsies and peripheral blood were collected. This sample stems from a study of CD8+ T cells in alopecia areata. Trimming stripped 5 bases from V and 8 bases from J, with 21 bases between. CDR1 is SGHTA, CDR2 FQGNSA, per germline. The CDR3 is made up of 15 amino acids. In each case, RNA was isolated and then reverse transcribed into cDNA as the sequencing template. Generated by immunoSEQ multiplex PCR, the TCRdb table keeps only in-frame clones and is missing some. The sample has about 12,000 clones, about 56% seen once.

The sample taken for sequencing was skin. The chain recombines TRBV7-2 with TRBJ1-1, with D perhaps TRBD1 (5 bases). The source of this sequence is a human donor with alopecia areata. The CDR3 bases are TGTGCCAGCAGCCAAGATTGGGAGGGGACCGAGGAAGCTTTCTTT. It specifies CASSQDWEGTEEAFF.